The next 7 T cell receptor beta chains were all read from a single sample in a study of blood T cell repertoires in COVID-19. Clones were read by immunoSEQ multiplex PCR, and TCRdb kept only the in-frame ones, dropping some. The table includes around 330,000 clones, roughly 85% detected once. The sequenced material came from PBMCs or T cells enriched from blood (not recorded which). The receptors were sampled from a woman in her twenties or thirties who had been exposed to COVID-19.

The V call is TRBV5-6, the J call TRBJ2-1; D not certain. The germline V gene has CDR1 SGHDT and CDR2 YYEEEE. This CDR3 region has 15 residues. The germline V and J ends were trimmed by 5 bases and 0 bases, with 12 bases remaining between them. CDR3 coding DNA: TGTGCCAGCAGTTTAGACATCAGCTCCTACAATGAGCAGTTCTTC. This translates into CASSLDISSYNEQFF.

The chain employs TRBV11-1 and TRBJ2-3, with no clear D. The V and J ends lost 3 bases and 0 bases respectively, with 10 bases between them. Germline values: CDR1 SGHAT, CDR2 FQDESV (reference sequence). There are 15 residues in the CDR3. The CDR3 nucleotides are TGTGCCAGCAGCTTGCTACCCACTAGCACAGATACGCAGTATTTT. Protein: CASSLLPTSTDTQYF.

The V and J genes are TRBV30 and TRBJ2-7, with a tentative D call TRBD1 (5 bases). Trimming cost V 7 bases and J 6 bases, with 13 bases left between them. CDR3 length: 11 amino acids. Germline V gene data show CDR1 as GTSNPN and CDR2 as SVGIG (reference sequence). The CDR3 DNA reads TGTGCCTCTGACAGCCCCACCGAGCAGTACTTC. This translates into CASDSPTEQYF.

The chain recombines TRBV9 with TRBJ2-1, with TRBD2 matching 9 bases. Germline V gene lookup returns CDR1 SGDLS and CDR2 YYNGEE. Trimming removed 0 bases from V and 4 bases from J; junction bases left unmatched: 2. CDR3 length: 15 residues. The CDR3 reads CASSVGTSAYNEQFF. As DNA, the CDR3 is TGTGCCAGCAGCGTAGGGACTAGCGCTTACAATGAGCAGTTCTTC.

The chain joins TRBV2 to TRBJ1-1; no definite D call. Trimming took 5 bases from V and 5 from J, leaving 9 bases between them. The CDR3 is made up of 12 amino acids. Germline loops: CDR1 SNHLY, CDR2 FYNNEI. For the CDR3, the DNA is TGTGCCAGCAGTCCCGACTGGACTGAAGCTTTCTTT. Protein: CASSPDWTEAFF.

This clone was seen once. J is TRBJ2-5 and V is TRBV3-1 (or the pseudogene TRBV3-2); 7 bases agree with TRBD1. The CDR3 consists of 14 residues. The trim removed 4 bases at V and 4 bases at J, leaving 6 bases unmatched. CDR1 and CDR2 from the germline V gene are LGHDT and YNNKEL (reference sequence). Here the CDR3 reads CASSPRQGTETQYF. CDR3 nucleotides: TGTGCCAGCAGCCCAAGACAGGGAACAGAGACCCAGTACTTC.

This clone was counted only a few times. The V call is TRBV5-8, the J call TRBJ1-2, with 8 bases identical to TRBD1. This CDR3 has 14 residues. With 3 bases clipped from V and 3 bases from J, the junction kept 4 bases outside the gene matches. Germline lookup yields CDR1 SGHTS and CDR2 YDEGEE. CDR3 bases: TGTGCCAGCAGCTCCCGGACAGGGTACTATGGCTACACCTTC. Amino acids: CASSSRTGYYGYTF.